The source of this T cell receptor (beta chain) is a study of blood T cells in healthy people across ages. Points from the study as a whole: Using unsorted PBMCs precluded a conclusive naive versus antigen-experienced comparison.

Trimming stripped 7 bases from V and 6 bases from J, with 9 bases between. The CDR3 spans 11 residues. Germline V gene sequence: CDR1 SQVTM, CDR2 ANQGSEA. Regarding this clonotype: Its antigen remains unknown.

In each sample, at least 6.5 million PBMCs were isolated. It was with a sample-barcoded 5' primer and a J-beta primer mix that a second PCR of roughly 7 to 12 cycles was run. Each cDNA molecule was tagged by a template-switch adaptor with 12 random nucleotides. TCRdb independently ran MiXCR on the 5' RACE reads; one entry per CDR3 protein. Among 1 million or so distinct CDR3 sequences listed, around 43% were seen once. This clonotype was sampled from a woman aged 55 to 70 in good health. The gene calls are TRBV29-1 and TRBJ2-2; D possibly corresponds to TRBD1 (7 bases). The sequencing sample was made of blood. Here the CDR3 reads CSARGAGELFF. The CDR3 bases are TGCAGCGCCAGGGGGGCCGGGGAGCTGTTTTTT.